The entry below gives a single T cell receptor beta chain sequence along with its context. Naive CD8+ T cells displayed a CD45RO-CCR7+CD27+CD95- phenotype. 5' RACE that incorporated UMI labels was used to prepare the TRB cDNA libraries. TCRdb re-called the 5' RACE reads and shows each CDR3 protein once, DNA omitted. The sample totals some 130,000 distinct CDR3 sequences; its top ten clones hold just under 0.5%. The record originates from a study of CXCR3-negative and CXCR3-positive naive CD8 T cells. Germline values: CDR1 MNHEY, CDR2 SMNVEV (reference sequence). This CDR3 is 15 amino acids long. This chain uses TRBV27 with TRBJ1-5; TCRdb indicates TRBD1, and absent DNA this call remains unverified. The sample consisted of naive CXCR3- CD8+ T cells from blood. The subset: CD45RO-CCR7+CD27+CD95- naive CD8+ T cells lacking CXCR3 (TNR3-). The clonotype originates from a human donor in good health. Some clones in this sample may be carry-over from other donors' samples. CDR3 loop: CASSGSPPGRQPQHF.